Following are 20 T cell receptor beta chains from one sample sequenced in a study of T cells in lung cancer brain metastases. The repertoire was sequenced with immunoSEQ multiplex PCR; TCRdb's copy has only in-frame clones and lacks some. The table includes some 3,300 clones, about nine tenths detected once. The sequenced material came from tumor tissue from the primary lung tumor. The origin of the receptors is a woman in her forties or fifties with non-small cell lung cancer.

The V gene is TRBV9, the J gene TRBJ2-3; D assignment may be TRBD1 or TRBD2 (6 bases each). The V gene's germline CDR1 is SGDLS and CDR2 YYNGEE. V was cut by 0 bases and J by 6 bases, with 20 bases left in between. This CDR3 spans 17 amino acids. The CDR3 region is CASSVEGGGVPGDTQYF. The CDR3 DNA follows: TGTGCCAGCAGCGTAGAGGGGGGCGGCGTTCCGGGGGATACGCAGTATTTT.

This clone was recorded a few times. A read error is possible here, since a much larger clone lies one base away. V usage is TRBV19 and J usage is TRBJ1-1; a possible D gene is TRBD1 (5 bases). This CDR3 is 11 amino acids long. The germline V gene encodes CDR1 LNHDA and CDR2 SQIVND (reference sequence). CDR3 in amino acids: CASRLGTEVFF. In DNA, the CDR3 is TGTGCCAGTAGGCTGGGGACTGAAGTTTTCTTT.

V and J are TRBV6-1 and TRBJ1-5; the D gene is possibly TRBD1 (5 bases). Germline values: CDR1 MNHNS, CDR2 SASEGT. The CDR3 contains 15 residues. V was pared by 0 bases and J by 2 bases, with 8 bases between. This chain's CDR3 is CASSEAPGGNQPQHF. The CDR3 DNA reads TGTGCCAGCAGTGAAGCGCCGGGGGGCAATCAGCCCCAGCATTTT.

This chain connects TRBV15 to TRBJ1-5; D gene unclear. V was shortened by 1 base and J by 4 bases, with 8 bases between the two germline ends. The germline V gene has CDR1 LNHNV and CDR2 YYDKDF (reference sequence). The CDR3 has 14 residues. For the CDR3, the DNA is TGTGCCACCAGCAGAGGCTCTGGGAATCAGCCCCAGCATTTT. Its translation: CATSRGSGNQPQHF.

In this sample, this clone turned up once. This chain joins TRBV28 and TRBJ1-1; TRBD1 is a possible D gene (6 bases). There are 18 residues in the CDR3. The V and J ends lost 8 bases and 0 bases respectively, with 25 bases between them. Germline lookup yields CDR1 MDHEN and CDR2 SYDVKM. DNA for the CDR3: TGTGCCAGCCGTTCTAAATGGAGCAAAGGGGGGATGAACACTGAAGCTTTCTTT. Encoded protein: CASRSKWSKGGMNTEAFF.

This chain uses TRBV11-2 with TRBJ1-4, with D maybe TRBD1 (6 bases). The CDR3 runs 18 residues. Trimming took off 0 bases at V and 6 bases at J, with 20 bases between the two ends. Germline lookup yields CDR1 SGHAT and CDR2 FQNNGV. CDR3 loop: CASSLDPYRVGVDEKLFF. The CDR3 coding sequence is TGTGCCAGCAGCTTAGATCCCTACAGGGTTGGGGTAGATGAAAAACTGTTTTTT.

In nucleotides, the CDR3 is TGTGCCAGCAGCCCCCTTCCCGGCGTCACCGGGGAGCTGTTTTTT. It specifies CASSPLPGVTGELFF. The chain recombines TRBV5-4 with TRBJ2-2, with D unresolved. Germline loops: CDR1 SGHNT, CDR2 YYREEE (reference sequence). Trimming took 4 bases from V and 4 from J, leaving 14 bases between them. The CDR3 contains 15 residues.

This clone showed up just once. The J gene is TRBJ2-5, the V gene TRBV7-2; no reliable D call. The CDR3 consists of 15 residues. The V end was cut by 5 bases, the J end by 7 bases, with 20 bases between. Germline V gene data show CDR1 as SGHTA and CDR2 as FQGNSA. CDR3 in amino acids: CASSVTLTSSGTQYF. The CDR3 DNA is TGTGCCAGCAGCGTCACTCTCACGTCGTCCGGGACCCAGTACTTC.

This clone was detected a few times. The V and J genes are TRBV7-2 and TRBJ2-2; 14 bases map to TRBD2. CDR1 is SGHTA and CDR2 is FQGNSA in the germline V gene. The CDR3 runs to 16 residues. The J segment lost 6 bases and the V segment lost 4 bases, leaving 4 bases of the junction unmatched. The CDR3 sequence: CASSSSGLAGAGELFF. CDR3 sequence (DNA): TGTGCCAGCAGCTCCTCGGGACTAGCGGGGGCCGGGGAGCTGTTTTTT.

As regards this clone: The same CDR3 also results from other DNA sequences found in this sample. V and J are TRBV18 and TRBJ2-7, with D unclear. The germline V gene encodes CDR1 KGHSH and CDR2 LQKENI. The CDR3 is 15 residues long. V lost 3 bases and J 3 bases, leaving 15 bases between the germline ends. The CDR3 bases are TGTGCCAGCTCACCGGCACAAGGGAAGAACTACGAGCAGTACTTC. Protein product: CASSPAQGKNYEQYF. Full variable domain (remainder filled in from reference TRBV18 and TRBJ2-7): NAGVMQNPRHLVRRRGQEARLRCSPMKGHSHVYWYRQLPEEGLKFMVYLQKENIIDESGMPKERFSAEFPKEGPSILRIQQVVRGDSAAYFCASSPAQGKNYEQYFGPGTRLTVT.

This clone has just a few counts. The CDR3 loop is CASSVGDGWGYTF. For the CDR3, the DNA is TGTGCCAGCAGCGTAGGGGACGGATGGGGCTACACCTTC. The V call is TRBV5-4, the J call TRBJ1-2; maybe TRBD1 (5 bases). Trimming removed 4 bases at V and 8 bases at J, with 15 bases between. The CDR3 contains 13 residues. Germline loops: CDR1 SGHNT, CDR2 YYREEE (reference sequence).

V usage is TRBV2 and J usage is TRBJ1-5, with a possible D match to TRBD1 (6 bases). The CDR3 has 12 residues. The germline V and J ends were trimmed by 7 bases and 7 bases, with 11 bases remaining between them. Germline loops: CDR1 SNHLY, CDR2 FYNNEI. This CDR3 reads CASKAGDQPQHF. The DNA for the CDR3 is TGTGCCAGCAAAGCAGGGGACCAGCCCCAGCATTTT.

The rearrangement uses TRBV30 and TRBJ2-4; maybe TRBD2 (5 bases). Germline loops: CDR1 GTSNPN, CDR2 SVGIG (reference sequence). This CDR3 contains 15 residues. V lost 2 bases to trimming and J lost 0 bases, with 11 bases between them. DNA of the CDR3: TGTGCCTGGAGTACAGAGGGCGCAGCCAAAAACATTCAGTACTTC. Encoded protein: CAWSTEGAAKNIQYF.

The chain recombines TRBV6-1 with TRBJ1-2; perhaps TRBD1 as D (6 bases). The germline V and J ends were trimmed by 0 bases and 5 bases, with 13 bases remaining between them. Per the germline V gene, CDR1 is MNHNS and CDR2 is SASEGT. The CDR3 runs 15 residues. CDR3 DNA sequence: TGTGCCAGCAGTGAAGCCCTACAGGGATCTTATGGCTACACCTTC. Its protein is CASSEALQGSYGYTF.

J is TRBJ2-7 and V is TRBV19, with D perhaps matching TRBD1 (6 bases). The CDR3 contains 14 residues. V dropped 5 bases and J dropped 3 bases, with 14 bases sitting between them. Germline loops: CDR1 LNHDA, CDR2 SQIVND (reference sequence). CDR3 DNA: TGTGCCAGTAGTTTAACGACACAGGGCTACGAGCAGTACTTC. Residues: CASSLTTQGYEQYF. Full variable domain (rest looked up from reference TRBV19 and TRBJ2-7): DGGITQSPKYLFRKEGQNVTLSCEQNLNHDAMYWYRQDPGQGLRLIYYSQIVNDFQKGDIAEGYSVSREKKESFPLTVTSAQKNPTAFYLCASSLTTQGYEQYFGPGTRLTVT.

The V call is TRBV7-8, the J call TRBJ2-1; 9 bases align to TRBD1. Germline V gives CDR1 SGHVS, CDR2 FQNEAQ. The CDR3 totals 16 residues. V was pared by 5 bases and J by 2 bases, with 7 bases of the junction left unmatched. This chain's CDR3 is CASSPRGTGTYNEQFF. CDR3 sequence (DNA): TGTGCCAGCAGCCCACGCGGGACAGGGACCTACAATGAGCAGTTCTTC.

V is TRBV7-2 and J is TRBJ2-3, with 9 bases lining up with TRBD2. The CDR3 totals 15 residues. Germline V gives CDR1 SGHTA, CDR2 FQGNSA. The J segment lost 2 bases and the V segment lost 2 bases, leaving 2 bases of the junction unmatched. Written as DNA, the CDR3 is TGTGCCAGCAGCTTAAGCGGGGGGCCCACAGATACGCAGTATTTT. Its protein product is CASSLSGGPTDTQYF.

Of note for this clone: One junction end disagrees with the germline gene, perhaps due to a read error. The CDR3 reads CTSSRSLAVYEQYF. CDR3 nucleotides: TGTACCAGCAGCCGCTCACTAGCGGTATACGAGCAGTACTTC. The rearrangement joins TRBV6-1 to TRBJ2-7, with 8 bases matching TRBD2. The V gene's germline CDR1 is MNHNS and CDR2 SASEGT. The CDR3 consists of 14 residues.

This chain links TRBV30 with TRBJ2-3; a weak D match, TRBD2 (5 bases). Trimming took off 0 bases at V and 2 bases at J, with 15 bases between the two ends. There are 16 residues in the CDR3. Germline V lookup: CDR1 GTSNPN, CDR2 SVGIG (reference sequence). CDR3 DNA: TGTGCCTGGAGTGTAAGCGGCGTCCGATCCACAGATACGCAGTATTTT. This sequence encodes CAWSVSGVRSTDTQYF.

The rearrangement uses TRBV18 and TRBJ2-5, with 9 nucleotides matching TRBD2. The V and J ends lost 0 bases and 5 bases, in that order; junction bases with no gene match: 4. This CDR3 comprises 15 residues. Germline V gene lookup returns CDR1 KGHSH and CDR2 LQKENI. DNA for the CDR3: TGTGCCAGCTCACCACCTTCCACTAGCGGGGAGACCCAGTACTTC. As protein: CASSPPSTSGETQYF.